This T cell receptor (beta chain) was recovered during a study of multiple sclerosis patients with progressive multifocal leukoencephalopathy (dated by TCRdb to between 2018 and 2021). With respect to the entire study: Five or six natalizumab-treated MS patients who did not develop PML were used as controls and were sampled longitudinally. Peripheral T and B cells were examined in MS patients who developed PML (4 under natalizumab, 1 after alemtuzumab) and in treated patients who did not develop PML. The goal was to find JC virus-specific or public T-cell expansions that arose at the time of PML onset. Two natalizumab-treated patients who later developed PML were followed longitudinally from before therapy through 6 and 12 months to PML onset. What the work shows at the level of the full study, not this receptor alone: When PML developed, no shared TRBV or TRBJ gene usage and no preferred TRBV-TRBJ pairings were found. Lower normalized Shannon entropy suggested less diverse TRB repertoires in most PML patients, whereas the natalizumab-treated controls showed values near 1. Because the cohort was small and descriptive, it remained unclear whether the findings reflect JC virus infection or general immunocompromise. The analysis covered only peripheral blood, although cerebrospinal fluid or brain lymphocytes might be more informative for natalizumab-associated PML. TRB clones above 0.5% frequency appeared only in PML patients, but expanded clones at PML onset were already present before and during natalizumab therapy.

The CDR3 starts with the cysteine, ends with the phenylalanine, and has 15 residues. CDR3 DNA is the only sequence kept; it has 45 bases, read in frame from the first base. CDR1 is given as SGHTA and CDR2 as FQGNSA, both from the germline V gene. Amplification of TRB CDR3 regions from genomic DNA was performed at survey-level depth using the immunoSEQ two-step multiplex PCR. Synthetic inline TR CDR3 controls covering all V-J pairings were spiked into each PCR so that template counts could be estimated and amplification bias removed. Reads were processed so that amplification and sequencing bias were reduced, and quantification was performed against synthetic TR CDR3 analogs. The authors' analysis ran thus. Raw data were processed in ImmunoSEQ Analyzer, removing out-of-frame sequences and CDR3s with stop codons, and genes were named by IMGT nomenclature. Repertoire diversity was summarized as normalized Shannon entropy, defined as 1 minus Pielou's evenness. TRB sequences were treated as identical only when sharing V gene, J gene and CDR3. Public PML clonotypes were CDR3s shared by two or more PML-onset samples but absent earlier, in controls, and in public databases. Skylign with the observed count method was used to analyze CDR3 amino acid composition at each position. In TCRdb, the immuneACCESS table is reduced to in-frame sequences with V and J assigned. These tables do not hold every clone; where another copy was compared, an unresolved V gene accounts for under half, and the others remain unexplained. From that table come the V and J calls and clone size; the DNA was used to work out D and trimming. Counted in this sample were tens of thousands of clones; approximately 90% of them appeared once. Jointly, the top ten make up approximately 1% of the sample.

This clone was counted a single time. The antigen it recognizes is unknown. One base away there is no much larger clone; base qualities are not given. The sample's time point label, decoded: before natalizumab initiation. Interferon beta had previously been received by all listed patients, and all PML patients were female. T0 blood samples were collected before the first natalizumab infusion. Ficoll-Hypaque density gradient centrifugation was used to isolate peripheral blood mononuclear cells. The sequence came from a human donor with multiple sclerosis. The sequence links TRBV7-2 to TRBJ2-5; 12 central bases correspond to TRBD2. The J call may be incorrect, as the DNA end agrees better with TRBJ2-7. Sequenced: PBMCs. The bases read TGTGCCAGCAGCCCTAGCGGGGGGGTTTCCTACGAGCAGTACTTC. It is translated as CASSPSGGVSYEQYF.